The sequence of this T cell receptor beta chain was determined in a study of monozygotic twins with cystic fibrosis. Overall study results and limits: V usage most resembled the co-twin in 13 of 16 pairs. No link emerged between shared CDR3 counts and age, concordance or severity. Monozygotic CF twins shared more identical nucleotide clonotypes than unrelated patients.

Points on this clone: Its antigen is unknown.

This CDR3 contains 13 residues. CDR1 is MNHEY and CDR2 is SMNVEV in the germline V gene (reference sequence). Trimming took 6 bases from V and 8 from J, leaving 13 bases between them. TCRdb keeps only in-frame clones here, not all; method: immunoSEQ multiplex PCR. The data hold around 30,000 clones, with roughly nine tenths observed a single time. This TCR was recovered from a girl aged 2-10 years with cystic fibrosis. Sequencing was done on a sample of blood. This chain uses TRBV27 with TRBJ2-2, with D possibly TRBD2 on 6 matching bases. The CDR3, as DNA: TGTGCCAGCAGGGGGGGAATGGCAGGGGAGCTGTTTTTT. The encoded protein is CASRGGMAGELFF.